A single sample is the source of the 20 T cell receptor beta chains below, sequenced in a study of blood T cell repertoires in COVID-19. TCRdb keeps only in-frame clones here, not all; method: immunoSEQ multiplex PCR. The table lists around 80,000 clones, about 85% of them singletons. Sequenced input: peripheral blood. All receptors derive from a human donor in a cohort sampled during active COVID-19.

The chain joins TRBV19 to TRBJ1-1, with TRBD1 as a possible D gene (5 bases). CDR3 length: 14 residues. V dropped 1 base and J dropped 7 bases, with 13 bases sitting between them. Germline CDR1 and CDR2: LNHDA and SQIVND (reference sequence). The CDR3 sequence: CASSIAIDSHEAFF. The CDR3 nucleotides are TGTGCCAGTAGTATAGCTATAGACAGCCATGAAGCTTTCTTT. The full variable domain, completed using reference TRBV19 and TRBJ1-1, is DGGITQSPKYLFRKEGQNVTLSCEQNLNHDAMYWYRQDPGQGLRLIYYSQIVNDFQKGDIAEGYSVSREKKESFPLTVTSAQKNPTAFYLCASSIAIDSHEAFFGQGTRLTVV.

Written as DNA, the CDR3 is TGTGCCAGCGGGCCCACTAGCGGGATCCCTCAGTATTTT. Protein product: CASGPTSGIPQYF. The V and J genes are TRBV6-4 and TRBJ2-3, with TRBD2 matching over 10 bases. CDR1 MRHNA and CDR2 SNTAGT come from the germline V gene. V lost 8 bases to trimming and J lost 12 bases; unmatched junction nucleotides: 11. The CDR3 runs to 13 residues.

The chain carries TRBV28 and TRBJ2-1, with 8 bases matching TRBD2. CDR1 MDHEN and CDR2 SYDVKM come from the germline V gene. The CDR3 has 15 residues. V was clipped by 3 bases and J by 5 bases; unmatched bases: 6. The CDR3 here is CASSFSGGPNNEQFF. In DNA form, the CDR3 reads TGTGCCAGCAGTTTTTCGGGGGGGCCCAACAATGAGCAGTTCTTC.

The chain employs TRBV10-2 and TRBJ2-3, with a possible D match to TRBD2 (7 bases). V was trimmed by 6 bases and J by 1 base, leaving 14 bases between them. In germline, CDR1 is WSHSY, CDR2 SAAADI. The CDR3 has 15 residues. CDR3 bases: TGCGCCAGCAGCGCTGGGGGGGGCCGCACAGATACGCAGTATTTT. Encoded protein: CASSAGGGRTDTQYF.

This chain uses TRBV7-6 with TRBJ2-2, with 13 bases that match TRBD2. From germline, CDR1 is SGHVS and CDR2 FNYEAQ. This CDR3 is 15 amino acids long. After removal of 5 bases from V and 6 bases from J, the junction contained 3 bases not matched to a gene. CDR3 residues: CASSPLAGGPGELFF. CDR3 bases: TGTGCCAGCAGCCCACTAGCGGGAGGGCCCGGGGAGCTGTTTTTT.

The rearrangement uses TRBV29-1 and TRBJ1-3, with 7 positions matching TRBD1. The CDR3 extends over 14 amino acids. Looked up from germline, CDR1 is SQVTM and CDR2 is ANQGSEA. J gave up 7 bases and V 4 bases, and 10 bases lay outside the gene matches. The CDR3 protein is CSVVVQGLPNTIYF. In DNA, the CDR3 is TGCAGCGTTGTTGTACAGGGGTTACCGAACACCATATATTTT.

There are a few counts of this clone. The chain couples TRBV5-5 to TRBJ2-7; 10 bases line up with TRBD1. The trim removed 4 bases at V and 4 bases at J, leaving 11 bases unmatched. The CDR3 length is 16 residues. Germline loops: CDR1 SGHKS, CDR2 YYEKEE (reference sequence). The CDR3 sequence: CASSPGTGAGSYEQYF. CDR3 DNA: TGTGCCAGCAGCCCAGGGACAGGGGCCGGTAGTTACGAGCAGTACTTC.

CDR3: CASSRSGSTYEQYF. The CDR3 DNA sequence: TGCGCCAGCAGCCGGTCAGGGTCCACCTACGAGCAGTACTTC. The chain has TRBV5-1 and TRBJ2-7; weak D call: TRBD1 (5 bases). The germline V gene encodes CDR1 SGHRS and CDR2 YFSETQ. The CDR3 sequence is 14 residues long. V dropped 4 bases and J dropped 2 bases, with 13 bases sitting between them. Complete variable domain (other parts from reference TRBV5-1 and TRBJ2-7): KAGVTQTPRYLIKTRGQQVTLSCSPISGHRSVSWYQQTPGQGLQFLFEYFSETQRNKGNFPGRFSGRQFSNSRSEMNVSTLELGDSALYLCASSRSGSTYEQYFGPGTRLTVT.

The chain employs TRBV2 and TRBJ1-3, with 7 nucleotides matching TRBD1. From germline, CDR1 is SNHLY and CDR2 FYNNEI. J gave up 4 bases and V 6 bases, and 9 bases lay outside the gene matches. This CDR3 contains 15 residues. CDR3 loop: CASRPFQGGGNTIYF. The DNA of the CDR3 is TGTGCCAGCAGGCCCTTCCAGGGGGGAGGAAACACCATATATTTT. The full variable domain, in which reference TRBV2 and TRBJ1-3 provide the parts outside the CDR3, is EPEVTQTPSHQVTQMGQEVILRCVPISNHLYFYWYRQILGQKVEFLVSFYNNEISEKSEIFDDQFSVERPDGSNFTLKIRSTKLEDSAMYFCASRPFQGGGNTIYFGEGSWLTVV.

The chain employs TRBV7-2 and TRBJ2-5; D is possibly TRBD2 (6 bases). This CDR3 has 20 amino acids. The V gene's germline CDR1 is SGHTA and CDR2 FQGNSA. Deletions cut 0 bases from V and 0 bases from J, with 23 bases between. CDR3 residues: CASSLARPGDHGKYQETQYF. The CDR3 DNA follows: TGTGCCAGCAGCTTAGCCCGGCCGGGGGACCACGGAAAGTACCAAGAGACCCAGTACTTC.

The genes are TRBV9 and TRBJ1-3; D may be TRBD1 (6 bases). The CDR3 covers 16 residues. Germline V gives CDR1 SGDLS, CDR2 YYNGEE. The V gene lost 0 bases and the J gene lost 4 bases, with 14 bases spanning the gap. The DNA of the CDR3 is TGTGCCAGCAGCGTAGTGCCAGGGGCAGAAGGAAACACCATATATTTT. It is translated as CASSVVPGAEGNTIYF.

In this sample, this clone turned up once. The chain is built from TRBV9 and TRBJ2-3, with 9 nucleotides matching TRBD2. V was pared by 3 bases and J by 2 bases, with 7 bases of the junction left unmatched. Germline CDR1 is SGDLS and CDR2 is YYNGEE. The CDR3 covers 16 residues. The CDR3 loop reads CASSGPSGENTDTQYF. As DNA, the CDR3 is TGTGCCAGCAGCGGCCCTAGCGGGGAGAACACAGATACGCAGTATTTT.

The chain is built from TRBV30 and TRBJ1-1; tentatively, D is TRBD1 (5 bases). CDR1 is GTSNPN and CDR2 is SVGIG in the germline V gene (reference sequence). V was pared by 0 bases and J by 4 bases, with 21 bases between. CDR3 length: 17 amino acids. The CDR3 region is CAWSVPYGPGWGTEAFF. CDR3 coding DNA: TGTGCCTGGAGTGTACCGTACGGTCCAGGGTGGGGCACTGAAGCTTTCTTT.

The rearrangement uses TRBV18 and TRBJ1-2; 7 bases agree with TRBD1. V gave up 6 bases and J gave up 5 bases; unmatched junction bases: 6. The germline gives CDR1 KGHSH, CDR2 LQKENI. There are 13 residues in the CDR3. The CDR3 DNA reads TGTGCCAGCTCCGGGACAGCATTTTATGGCTACACCTTC. Protein sequence: CASSGTAFYGYTF.

The chain employs TRBV27 and TRBJ1-5; 9 bases align to TRBD1. Unmatched junction bases numbered 8, after V lost 5 bases and J lost 3 bases. This CDR3 is built from 16 residues. The germline V gene has CDR1 MNHEY and CDR2 SMNVEV (reference sequence). CDR3 loop: CASSADRDRVNQPQHF. The CDR3 nucleotides are TGTGCCAGCAGTGCGGACCGGGACAGGGTCAATCAGCCCCAGCATTTT.

V usage is TRBV6-5 and J usage is TRBJ1-4; D possibly corresponds to TRBD1 (6 bases). Trimming removed 6 bases at V and 4 bases at J, with 15 bases between. The CDR3 runs to 15 residues. Germline V gives CDR1 MNHEY, CDR2 SVGAGI. The CDR3 here is CASRPATGSNEKLFF. In nucleotides, the CDR3 is TGTGCCAGCAGGCCGGCGACAGGCAGTAATGAAAAACTGTTTTTT.

The V and J genes are TRBV3-1 (or the pseudogene TRBV3-2) and TRBJ1-1; the match to TRBD1 covers 8 bases. Germline trimming cut 4 bases from V and 2 bases from J; bases unmatched to any gene: 3. The CDR3 totals 14 residues. Germline CDR1 and CDR2: LGHDT and YNNKEL (reference sequence). The CDR3 loop is CASSRQGINTEAFF. As DNA, the CDR3 is TGTGCCAGCAGCCGACAGGGGATTAACACTGAAGCTTTCTTT.

DNA of the CDR3: TGTGCCTGCCGACAGAATAGATTACTGCGGGAAATGAACACTGAAGCTTTCTTT. It yields the protein CACRQNRLLREMNTEAFF. The chain employs TRBV30 and TRBJ1-1, with D possibly being TRBD1 (5 bases). Germline CDR1 GTSNPN, CDR2 SVGIG (reference sequence). The CDR3 has 18 amino acids. With 6 bases removed from V and 0 bases from J, the gap between germline ends came to 26 bases.

The V gene is TRBV6-1, the J gene TRBJ1-3; TRBD1 matches 7 bases. This CDR3 has 17 residues. Germline loops: CDR1 MNHNS, CDR2 SASEGT. Trimming removed 4 bases from V and 0 bases from J; junction bases left unmatched: 9. For the CDR3, the DNA is TGTGCCAGCAGTGCCCTTGGGACAGCCTTCTCTGGAAACACCATATATTTT. Amino acid sequence: CASSALGTAFSGNTIYF.

V and J are TRBV2 and TRBJ2-5; weak D call: TRBD1 (5 bases). The germline V gene has CDR1 SNHLY and CDR2 FYNNEI. V lost 3 bases and J lost 4, with 15 bases in between. CDR3 length: 15 amino acids. The CDR3, as DNA: TGTGCCAGCAGTGAGACCACAGGACGCGCAGAGACCCAGTACTTC. Its translation: CASSETTGRAETQYF.